A single sample is the source of the 21 T cell receptor beta chains below, sequenced in a study of T-cell memory formation after mild COVID-19 (dated by TCRdb to 2020 to 2022). Library preparation was by 5' RACE. The sequencer listed for this sample is Illumina NovaSeq 6000. TCRdb ran its own pipeline on the public reads, namely fastp trimming at Q25 and MiXCR clone calling, and kept in-frame beta chains. Every distinct CDR3 protein forms one entry, paired with its most common genes and DNA. The sample table holds about 160,000 distinct CDR3 sequences, of which about a third were seen once. In total, the top ten clones hold approximately 12% of the sample. The sequenced sample was PBMCs or a T cell subset sorted from them (not recorded which). These receptors came from an adult woman who had mild COVID-19 (a few samples of this study predate the infection). The sample titles of this study are shuffled in the database, so cell type and time point are left out; the donor was told from shared clones.

This chain joins TRBV27 and TRBJ1-2, with 7 bases matching TRBD1. V was clipped by 4 bases and J by 4 bases; unmatched bases: 3. The CDR3 spans 13 residues. CDR1 MNHEY and CDR2 SMNVEV come from the germline V gene (reference sequence). The CDR3 DNA sequence: TGTGCCAGCAGTTCCGACAGGGTCTATGGCTACACCTTC. Protein: CASSSDRVYGYTF.

The V and J genes are TRBV29-1 and TRBJ1-2; TRBD1 aligns across 7 bases. CDR1 is SQVTM and CDR2 is ANQGSEA in the germline V gene. CDR3 length: 13 residues. V dropped 5 bases and J dropped 3; count of bases not matched to a gene: 6. CDR3 loop: CSVQQGLHYGYTF. DNA for the CDR3: TGCAGCGTTCAACAGGGGCTTCACTATGGCTACACCTTC.

This chain uses TRBV11-2 with TRBJ2-1; a possible D gene is TRBD1 (6 bases). Germline CDR1 SGHAT, CDR2 FQNNGV. The CDR3 has 12 amino acids. Between the trimmed V and J ends, which lost 3 bases and 9 bases, there was a span of 9 bases. In DNA, the CDR3 is TGTGCCAGCAGCTTGGGGGCAGGTGAGCAGTTCTTC. Amino acids: CASSLGAGEQFF.

This sequence joins TRBV11-3 and TRBJ2-7; 7 nucleotides align to TRBD1. The CDR3 contains 16 residues. V shed 0 bases and J 1 base; nucleotides not matched to a gene: 6. Germline loops: CDR1 SGHNT, CDR2 YENEEA. CDR3 coding DNA: TGTGCCAGCAGCTTAGACCTGACAGGGATGTCCTACGAGCAGTACTTC. The encoded protein is CASSLDLTGMSYEQYF. The entire variable domain, with the rest obtained from reference TRBV11-3 and TRBJ2-7, is as follows: EAGVVQSPRYKIIEKKQPVAFWCNPISGHNTLYWYLQNLGQGPELLIRYENEEAVDDSQLPKDRFSAERLKGVDSTLKIQPAELGDSAVYLCASSLDLTGMSYEQYFGPGTRLTVT.

This clonotype was recorded at least ten times. The chain joins TRBV4-1 to TRBJ1-1; D may be TRBD1 (5 bases). V lost 3 bases and J 4 bases, leaving 12 bases between the germline ends. The CDR3 is 14 residues long. The V gene's germline CDR1 is MGHRA and CDR2 YSYEKL. This CDR3 is CASSQNSRVTEAFF. Written as DNA, the CDR3 is TGCGCCAGCAGCCAGAACAGCAGGGTCACTGAAGCTTTCTTT.

The chain combines TRBV15 with TRBJ2-1; 7 nucleotides align to TRBD2. CDR1 LNHNV and CDR2 YYDKDF come from the germline V gene (reference sequence). Trimming at V came to 9 bases and at J to 5 bases, leaving 7 bases not matched to a gene. The CDR3 extends over 13 amino acids. For the CDR3, the DNA is TGTGCCACGCGGGAGACGTTTAACAATGAGCAGTTCTTC. It specifies CATRETFNNEQFF.

This clonotype has a handful of counts. The chain joins TRBV5-4 to TRBJ2-4, with D perhaps assigned TRBD1 or TRBD2 (5 bases each). The ends were cut back, 3 bases at V and 7 bases at J, with 17 bases in the middle. There are 15 residues in the CDR3. The V gene's germline CDR1 is SGHNT and CDR2 YYREEE (reference sequence). CDR3 amino acids: CASSSTRGRGNIQYF. The CDR3 DNA sequence: TGTGCCAGCAGCTCGACCCGGGGCCGAGGGAACATTCAGTACTTC. Looking up the rest from reference TRBV5-4 and TRBJ2-4 gives the full variable domain: ETGVTQSPTHLIKTRGQQVTLRCSSQSGHNTVSWYQQALGQGPQFIFQYYREEENGRGNFPPRFSGLQFPNYSSELNVNALELDDSALYLCASSSTRGRGNIQYFGAGTRLSVL.

This clonotype was observed a few times. This sequence joins TRBV7-9 and TRBJ2-3; 10 bases line up with TRBD1. With 5 bases clipped from V and 8 bases from J, the junction kept 13 bases outside the gene matches. Germline loops: CDR1 SEHNR, CDR2 FQNEAQ (reference sequence). The CDR3 loop spans 16 amino acids. This CDR3 is CASSPYLTGGLGTQYF. CDR3 DNA sequence: TGTGCCAGCAGCCCCTACCTGACAGGGGGCTTGGGTACGCAGTATTTT.

The chain is built from TRBV10-3 and TRBJ1-3; D unclear. V lost 0 bases and J lost 0, with 6 bases in between. The germline gives CDR1 ENHRY, CDR2 SYGVKD. The CDR3 is 15 amino acids. The CDR3 spells CAISESWGSGNTIYF. For the CDR3, the DNA is TGTGCCATCAGTGAGTCGTGGGGCTCTGGAAACACCATATATTTT.

The sample holds a few counts of this clonotype. V gene TRBV7-3 combines with J gene TRBJ2-1, with 11 positions matching TRBD2. The CDR3 spans 15 residues. Germline V gene lookup returns CDR1 SGHTA and CDR2 FQGTGA. V lost 6 bases, J lost 8 bases, and 9 bases stayed unmatched. CDR3 sequence reads: CASSPTSGSFHEQFF. In nucleotides, the CDR3 is TGTGCCAGCAGTCCTACTAGCGGGAGTTTCCATGAGCAGTTCTTC.

The chain has TRBV7-8 and TRBJ1-5; D might be TRBD1 (5 bases). The germline V gene has CDR1 SGHVS and CDR2 FQNEAQ. The CDR3 covers 17 residues. The V end was cut by 1 base, the J end by 3 bases, with 16 bases between. DNA of the CDR3: TGTGCCAGCAGCTTAGGGTTTCCTCAGGGAACCAATCAGCCCCAGCATTTT. This codes for CASSLGFPQGTNQPQHF.

This clonotype has a handful of counts. CDR3 nucleotides: TGTGCCAGCAGTTACTTGGGACAATCCCTCCACTTT. Its translation is CASSYLGQSLHF. V usage is TRBV6-5 and J usage is TRBJ1-6, with D tentatively TRBD1 (6 bases). This CDR3 spans 12 amino acids. Germline V CDR1 and CDR2: MNHEY, SVGAGI. Trimming pared 1 base from V and 14 bases from J, leaving 9 bases between.

This clonotype has more than one count but fewer than ten. The gene calls are TRBV6-2 or TRBV6-3 and TRBJ2-1; D not resolved. Trimming left V 1 base short and J 2 bases short, with 6 bases between. Germline values: CDR1 MNHEY, CDR2 SVGEGT. The length of the CDR3 is 14 residues. The CDR3 DNA is TGTGCCAGCAGTTACTTACGGACCTACAATGAGCAGTTCTTC. Its translation is CASSYLRTYNEQFF.

The genes are TRBV28 and TRBJ2-4; D gene unclear. The CDR3 extends over 16 amino acids. The germline CDR1 and CDR2 sequences are MDHEN and SYDVKM. The V end was cut by 3 bases, the J end by 9 bases, with 21 bases between. CDR3 amino acids: CASSLWAFGTGGIQYF. DNA of the CDR3: TGTGCCAGCAGTTTGTGGGCCTTCGGAACGGGCGGCATTCAGTACTTC.

The V gene is TRBV19, the J gene TRBJ1-2; 7 bases are a match to TRBD1. Per germline, CDR1 LNHDA and CDR2 SQIVND (reference sequence). CDR3 length: 15 residues. The V and J ends lost 1 base and 2 bases, in that order; junction bases with no gene match: 4. CDR3: CASSIATGVNYGYTF. The DNA for the CDR3 is TGTGCCAGTAGTATAGCTACAGGGGTAAACTATGGCTACACCTTC.

This clonotype was counted a few times. The chain joins TRBV20-1 to TRBJ1-5; D not resolved. This CDR3 is 15 amino acids long. Germline values: CDR1 DFQATT, CDR2 SNEGSKA (reference sequence). Deletions cut 3 bases from V and 0 bases from J, with 12 bases between. The CDR3 protein is CSASREGFSNQPQHF. The DNA for the CDR3 is TGCAGTGCTAGTCGAGAAGGGTTTAGCAATCAGCCCCAGCATTTT.

CDR3 sequence reads: CASSPGTSGNRRTGELFF. The CDR3 region has the DNA TGCGCCAGCAGCCCCGGGACTAGCGGGAATCGCAGAACCGGGGAGCTGTTTTTT. This rearrangement joins TRBV5-1 to TRBJ2-2; 13 bases fit TRBD2. This CDR3 spans 18 amino acids. Germline V gene lookup returns CDR1 SGHRS and CDR2 YFSETQ. V was clipped by 4 bases and J by 5 bases; unmatched bases: 11.

The chain joins TRBV15 to TRBJ2-1; the D gene is possibly TRBD2 (6 bases). V lost 0 bases and J lost 2, with 11 bases in between. Germline V gene sequence: CDR1 LNHNV, CDR2 YYDKDF (reference sequence). The CDR3 is 16 residues long. The DNA for the CDR3 is TGTGCCACCAGCAGAGATTGGGCGGGGACCTACAATGAGCAGTTCTTC. Amino acids: CATSRDWAGTYNEQFF. The full variable domain, completed using reference TRBV15 and TRBJ2-1, is DAMVIQNPRYQVTQFGKPVTLSCSQTLNHNVMYWYQQKSSQAPKLLFHYYDKDFNNEADTPDNFQSRRPNTSFCFLDIRSPGLGDTAMYLCATSRDWAGTYNEQFFGPGTRLTVL.

This clonotype has only a few counts. The chain carries TRBV7-8 and TRBJ2-3, with D hard to call. Per germline, CDR1 SGHVS and CDR2 FQNEAQ. V lost 6 bases, J lost 6 bases, and 10 bases lay in between. This CDR3 contains 12 residues. As DNA, the CDR3 is TGTGCCAGCAGACGAGCCGGGGATACGCAGTATTTT. It specifies CASRRAGDTQYF.

The gene calls are TRBV4-3 and TRBJ2-5, with D perhaps TRBD2 (5 bases). Germline assignment: CDR1 LGHNA and CDR2 YSLEER. The length of the CDR3 is 12 residues. V gave up 5 bases and J gave up 5 bases, with 9 bases separating them. The CDR3 DNA is TGCGCCAGCAGCAAGTTAGCGGAGACCCAGTACTTC. Residues: CASSKLAETQYF.

The gene calls are TRBV7-9 and TRBJ2-1, with a tentative D call TRBD2 (6 bases). The CDR3 runs to 13 residues. Germline V CDR1 and CDR2: SEHNR, FQNEAQ (reference sequence). V was trimmed by 5 bases and J by 7 bases, leaving 12 bases between them. CDR3: CASSATRGNEQFF. CDR3 DNA sequence: TGTGCCAGCAGCGCAACTCGGGGGAATGAGCAGTTCTTC.